Shown below are 30 T cell receptor beta chains from a single sample sequenced in a study of blood T cell repertoires in COVID-19. Assay used: immunoSEQ multiplex PCR; TCRdb lists only in-frame clones, some missing. The sample lists about 270,000 clones, 81% seen once, with roughly 2.9% in the top ten. The specimen was peripheral blood. Source of these receptors: a woman aged 55 to 70 with active or convalescent COVID-19.

The rearrangement joins TRBV10-1 to TRBJ1-5, with D unclear. Germline lookup yields CDR1 WNHNN and CDR2 SYGVQD (reference sequence). The CDR3 spans 14 residues. V was clipped by 7 bases and J by 0 bases, with 10 bases between them. CDR3 residues: CASIESFSNQPQHF. The DNA for the CDR3 is TGCGCCAGCATCGAGAGTTTTAGCAATCAGCCCCAGCATTTT.

This clone appeared a few times. The rearrangement joins TRBV10-3 to TRBJ1-6; 10 bases are a match to TRBD1. The V gene's germline CDR1 is ENHRY and CDR2 SYGVKD. The V gene end was trimmed by 4 bases and the J gene end by 10 bases; junction bases not matched to a gene: 10. The length of the CDR3 is 16 residues. This CDR3 reads CAISGLGDRGDSPLHF. The DNA of the CDR3 is TGTGCCATCAGTGGATTAGGGGACAGGGGCGACTCACCCCTCCACTTT.

This clone was detected a few times. Additional DNA sequences in this sample encode the identical CDR3. The chain employs TRBV20-1 and TRBJ1-2, with 9 bases aligning to TRBD1. V was clipped by 3 bases and J by 4 bases; unmatched bases: 3. The CDR3 runs 13 residues. CDR1 and CDR2 from the germline V gene are DFQATT and SNEGSKA (reference sequence). CDR3 residues: CSASTGGAYGYTF. For the CDR3, the DNA is TGCAGTGCTAGTACAGGGGGCGCCTATGGCTACACCTTC.

The chain employs TRBV12-3 or TRBV12-4 and TRBJ1-4; a weak D match, TRBD1 (6 bases). Between the trimmed V and J ends, which lost 5 bases and 7 bases, there was a span of 11 bases. The CDR3 extends over 13 amino acids. The CDR3 sequence: CASSDNRAEKLFF. The CDR3, as DNA: TGTGCCAGCAGTGATAACAGGGCTGAAAAACTGTTTTTT.

Here the CDR3 DNA reads TGTGCCAGCAGTGAAACGGGGGGACACTGCCACTTT. Translation: CASSETGGHCHF. This chain connects TRBV6-1 to TRBJ1-6; possibly TRBD1 for D (6 bases). Per germline, CDR1 MNHNS and CDR2 SASEGT. CDR3 length equals 12 residues. V lost 2 bases and J 18 bases, leaving 14 bases between the germline ends.

The chain employs TRBV11-2 and TRBJ2-1, with TRBD2 matching 7 bases. With 11 bases clipped from V and 3 bases from J, the junction kept 1 base outside the gene matches. This CDR3 contains 11 residues. CDR1 SGHAT and CDR2 FQNNGV come from the germline V gene. As DNA, the CDR3 is TGTGCCGCGGGGGTCTACAATGAGCAGTTCTTC. It specifies CAAGVYNEQFF.

This chain links TRBV3-1 (or the pseudogene TRBV3-2) with TRBJ2-3, with a weak D call TRBD2 (7 bases). The germline CDR1 and CDR2 sequences are LGHDT and YNNKEL (reference sequence). This CDR3 has 16 residues. V lost 4 bases and J 3 bases, leaving 17 bases between the germline ends. The CDR3 DNA reads as TGTGCCAGCAGCCCGAGGGGGGGCGCAGAGACAGATACGCAGTATTTT. This sequence encodes CASSPRGGAETDTQYF.

The CDR3 region is CASNPPGQGPFF. The CDR3 bases are TGTGCCAGCAATCCCCCCGGACAGGGCCCGTTCTTC. The rearrangement links TRBV27 to TRBJ2-1; 8 nucleotides align to TRBD1. The trim removed 7 bases at V and 15 bases at J, leaving 11 bases unmatched. Germline-derived CDR1 and CDR2 are MNHEY and SMNVEV (reference sequence). The CDR3 spans 12 residues.

V is TRBV5-1 and J is TRBJ2-1, with 8 bases that match TRBD2. CDR1 and CDR2 from the germline V gene are SGHRS and YFSETQ. The CDR3 sequence is 17 residues long. The J segment lost 8 bases and the V segment lost 4 bases, leaving 17 bases of the junction unmatched. CDR3 DNA sequence: TGCGCCAGCAGCCAGTTGGCCGGCGGGGGGCCGGGGGATGAGCAGTTCTTC. This translates into CASSQLAGGGPGDEQFF. Looking up the rest from reference TRBV5-1 and TRBJ2-1 gives the full variable domain: KAGVTQTPRYLIKTRGQQVTLSCSPISGHRSVSWYQQTPGQGLQFLFEYFSETQRNKGNFPGRFSGRQFSNSRSEMNVSTLELGDSALYLCASSQLAGGGPGDEQFFGPGTRLTVL.

This clone is a singleton in its sample. The V call is TRBV9, the J call TRBJ2-7; D is possibly TRBD2 (7 bases). The CDR3 extends over 14 amino acids. Trimming removed 0 bases at V and 3 bases at J, with 10 bases between. CDR1 and CDR2 from the germline V gene are SGDLS and YYNGEE. CDR3 sequence reads: CASSVGGGGYEQYF. The CDR3 coding sequence is TGTGCCAGCAGCGTAGGGGGAGGGGGCTACGAGCAGTACTTC.

The chain joins TRBV6-5 to TRBJ2-1; D not certain. Germline CDR1 reads MNHEY; CDR2 reads SVGAGI. CDR3 length: 15 amino acids. The germline V and J ends were trimmed by 6 bases and 2 bases, with 14 bases remaining between them. Here the CDR3 DNA reads TGTGCCAGCAGCCCCCAGGCCGTACCCTACAATGAGCAGTTCTTC. This sequence encodes CASSPQAVPYNEQFF.

The chain employs TRBV2 and TRBJ1-3; D perhaps matches TRBD1 (5 bases). V lost 6 bases, J lost 0 bases, and 27 bases lay in between. CDR1 SNHLY and CDR2 FYNNEI come from the germline V gene. The length of the CDR3 is 20 residues. CDR3 in amino acids: CASSASTGSPRPISGNTIYF. In DNA form, the CDR3 reads TGTGCCAGCAGCGCAAGTACAGGTTCCCCCAGACCCATCTCTGGAAACACCATATATTTT.

The chain links TRBV20-1 to TRBJ1-1; perhaps TRBD1 as D (5 bases). Germline V CDR1 and CDR2: DFQATT, SNEGSKA (reference sequence). V was cut by 3 bases and J by 1 base, with 12 bases left in between. The CDR3 consists of 14 residues. The CDR3 region is CSASEGVKNTEAFF. The CDR3 nucleotides read TGCAGTGCTAGTGAAGGGGTAAAGAACACTGAAGCTTTCTTT.

V usage is TRBV4-1 and J usage is TRBJ1-6; TRBD1 matches 7 bases. Germline CDR1 is MGHRA and CDR2 is YSYEKL. CDR3 length equals 13 residues. V gave up 2 bases and J gave up 11 bases; unmatched junction bases: 3. CDR3 region: CASSQTGQPPLHF. In DNA form, the CDR3 reads TGCGCCAGCAGCCAAACGGGACAGCCACCCCTCCACTTT.

CDR3 bases: TGTGCCTGGCCACGAGGCAGGGCCGGATCCTATAATTCACCCCTCCACTTT. Protein sequence: CAWPRGRAGSYNSPLHF. V is TRBV30 and J is TRBJ1-6, with D tentatively TRBD1 (5 bases). Germline CDR1 reads GTSNPN; CDR2 reads SVGIG (reference sequence). The V gene lost 5 bases and the J gene lost 1 base, with 18 bases spanning the gap. This CDR3 contains 17 residues.

This clone was counted between two and nine times. The chain employs TRBV27 and TRBJ2-7, with TRBD2 as a possible D gene (5 bases). V was clipped by 3 bases and J by 5 bases, with 11 bases between them. CDR3 length: 13 amino acids. Germline-derived CDR1 and CDR2 are MNHEY and SMNVEV (reference sequence). The CDR3 DNA sequence: TGTGCCAGCAGTTTCGGGGTATCGGACGAGCAGTACTTC. It encodes CASSFGVSDEQYF.

A single count supports this clone. V gene TRBV10-3 combines with J gene TRBJ1-2; 7 bases line up with TRBD1. The germline gives CDR1 ENHRY, CDR2 SYGVKD. The length of the CDR3 is 15 residues. V dropped 2 bases and J dropped 3; count of bases not matched to a gene: 6. The chain's CDR3 is CAISEPGDSDYGYTF. CDR3 sequence (DNA): TGTGCCATCAGTGAGCCGGGGGACAGCGACTATGGCTACACCTTC.

V and J are TRBV5-6 and TRBJ2-7; D remains ambiguous. This CDR3 has 11 residues. Trimming took off 7 bases at V and 4 bases at J, with 9 bases between the two ends. The germline V gene has CDR1 SGHDT and CDR2 YYEEEE. The CDR3 spells CASQLEYEQYF. The CDR3 DNA reads TGTGCCAGCCAGCTAGAGTACGAGCAGTACTTC.

V usage is TRBV7-9 and J usage is TRBJ1-2; D is uncertain. The V gene's germline CDR1 is SEHNR and CDR2 FQNEAQ (reference sequence). V gave up 3 bases and J gave up 8 bases, with 19 bases separating them. The CDR3 sequence is 15 residues long. The CDR3 sequence is CASSFRSLASWGYTF. The DNA for the CDR3 is TGTGCCAGCAGCTTCCGCTCGCTGGCTTCATGGGGCTACACCTTC.

This sequence joins TRBV6-5 and TRBJ2-7, with 9 bases matching TRBD1. After removal of 5 bases from V and 5 bases from J, the junction contained 7 bases not matched to a gene. The CDR3 length is 14 residues. Germline V gene data show CDR1 as MNHEY and CDR2 as SVGAGI. CDR3 residues: CASSPGQGYNEQYF. In nucleotides, the CDR3 is TGTGCCAGCAGTCCCGGACAGGGGTATAACGAGCAGTACTTC.

This chain uses TRBV28 with TRBJ1-1; the D gene is possibly TRBD1 (5 bases). V lost 4 bases to trimming and J lost 7 bases, with 13 bases between them. This CDR3 contains 13 residues. Germline CDR1 MDHEN, CDR2 SYDVKM. The CDR3 here is CASSSVRQFEAFF. Here the CDR3 DNA reads TGTGCCAGCAGTTCCGTTCGACAGTTTGAAGCTTTCTTT. Complete variable domain (other parts from reference TRBV28 and TRBJ1-1): DVKVTQSSRYLVKRTGEKVFLECVQDMDHENMFWYRQDPGLGLRLIYFSYDVKMKEKGDIPEGYSVSREKKERFSLILESASTNQTSMYLCASSSVRQFEAFFGQGTRLTVV.

The V call is TRBV3-1 (or the pseudogene TRBV3-2), the J call TRBJ2-1; 7 positions match TRBD2. This CDR3 has 14 amino acids. Trimming at V came to 1 base and at J to 9 bases, leaving 6 bases not matched to a gene. Germline loops: CDR1 LGHDT, CDR2 YNNKEL (reference sequence). In DNA form, the CDR3 reads TGTGCCAGCAGCCAAGTTACTAGCGCCGCTGAGCAGTTCTTC. It is translated as CASSQVTSAAEQFF.

The J gene is TRBJ2-1, the V gene TRBV7-9, with 9 bases lining up with TRBD1. V lost 5 bases to trimming and J lost 4 bases; unmatched junction nucleotides: 6. This CDR3 spans 15 amino acids. CDR1 and CDR2 (germline): SEHNR, FQNEAQ (reference sequence). CDR3 sequence: CASSRGQGLYNEQFF. CDR3 coding DNA: TGTGCCAGCAGCCGAGGACAGGGGCTTTACAATGAGCAGTTCTTC.

The chain has TRBV9 and TRBJ1-2; no definite D call. In germline, CDR1 is SGDLS, CDR2 YYNGEE. This CDR3 is 15 amino acids long. Trimming took 3 bases from V and 1 from J, leaving 13 bases between them. The CDR3 is CASSAPAAINYGYTF. The CDR3 DNA is TGTGCCAGCAGCGCCCCCGCGGCAATTAACTATGGCTACACCTTC. Based on the CDR3 plus reference TRBV9 and TRBJ1-2, the full variable domain is DSGVTQTPKHLITATGQRVTLRCSPRSGDLSVYWYQQSLDQGLQFLIQYYNGEERAKGNILERFSAQQFPDLHSELNLSSLELGDSALYFCASSAPAAINYGYTFGSGTRLTVV.

The chain recombines TRBV12-3 or TRBV12-4 with TRBJ2-7, with D perhaps matching TRBD1 (5 bases). V was shortened by 1 base and J by 6 bases, with 7 bases between the two germline ends. CDR3 size: 12 residues. The CDR3: CASSLVGREQYF. The CDR3 nucleotides are TGTGCCAGCAGTTTAGTGGGGCGCGAGCAGTACTTC.

The chain couples TRBV29-1 to TRBJ1-1; D is unclear. Trimming took off 7 bases at V and 3 bases at J, with 9 bases between the two ends. In germline, CDR1 is SQVTM, CDR2 ANQGSEA. The CDR3 runs 11 residues. In DNA, the CDR3 is TGCAGCGCCGGTCTGTACACTGAAGCTTTCTTT. It is translated as CSAGLYTEAFF. Based on the CDR3 plus reference TRBV29-1 and TRBJ1-1, the full variable domain is SAVISQKPSRDICQRGTSLTIQCQVDSQVTMMFWYRQQPGQSLTLIATANQGSEATYESGFVIDKFPISRPNLTFSTLTVSNMSPEDSSIYLCSAGLYTEAFFGQGTRLTVV.

This rearrangement joins TRBV20-1 to TRBJ1-2; D remains unclear. The V and J ends lost 2 bases and 13 bases respectively, with 8 bases between them. This CDR3 spans 9 amino acids. CDR1 is DFQATT, CDR2 SNEGSKA, per germline (reference sequence). The DNA of the CDR3 is TGCAGTGCTAGACCCCCGGTCACCTTC. It yields the protein CSARPPVTF.

This clone was seen only a few times. V and J are TRBV19 and TRBJ1-5, with D uncertain. With 7 bases removed from V and 0 bases from J, the gap between germline ends came to 13 bases. This CDR3 comprises 15 residues. Germline V gene sequence: CDR1 LNHDA, CDR2 SQIVND (reference sequence). The CDR3 region is CASKSAAYSNQPQHF. Written as DNA, the CDR3 is TGTGCCAGTAAGTCGGCAGCGTATAGCAATCAGCCCCAGCATTTT.

This chain joins TRBV10-3 and TRBJ1-2, with D perhaps TRBD1 (5 bases). V was trimmed by 7 bases and J by 3 bases, leaving 12 bases between them. CDR1 is ENHRY, CDR2 SYGVKD, per germline. This CDR3 is 13 amino acids long. CDR3: CAIKPGDDYGYTF. CDR3 DNA sequence: TGTGCCATCAAGCCGGGGGACGACTATGGCTACACCTTC.

The gene calls are TRBV18 and TRBJ2-7; a possible D gene is TRBD1 (6 bases). Trimming took off 5 bases at V and 7 bases at J, with 12 bases between the two ends. Per germline, CDR1 KGHSH and CDR2 LQKENI. The CDR3 length is 12 residues. This chain's CDR3 is CASSTTGLEQYF. CDR3 nucleotide sequence: TGTGCCAGCTCAACCACAGGGTTGGAGCAGTACTTC.